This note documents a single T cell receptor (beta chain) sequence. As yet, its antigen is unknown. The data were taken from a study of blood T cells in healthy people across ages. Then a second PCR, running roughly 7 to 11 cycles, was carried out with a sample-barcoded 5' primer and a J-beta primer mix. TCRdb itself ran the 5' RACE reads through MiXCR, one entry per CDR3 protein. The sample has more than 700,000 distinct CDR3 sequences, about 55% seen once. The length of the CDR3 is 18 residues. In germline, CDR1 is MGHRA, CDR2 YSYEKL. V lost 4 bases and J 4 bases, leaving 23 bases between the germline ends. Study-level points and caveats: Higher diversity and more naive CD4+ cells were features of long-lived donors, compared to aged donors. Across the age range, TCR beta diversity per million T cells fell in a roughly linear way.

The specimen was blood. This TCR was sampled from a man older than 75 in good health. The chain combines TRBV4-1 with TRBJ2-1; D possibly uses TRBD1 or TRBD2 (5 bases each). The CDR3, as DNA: TGCGCCAGCAGCCCGTGGGACCTCCGAGGTCCAACGTACAATGAGCAGTTCTTC. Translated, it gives CASSPWDLRGPTYNEQFF.